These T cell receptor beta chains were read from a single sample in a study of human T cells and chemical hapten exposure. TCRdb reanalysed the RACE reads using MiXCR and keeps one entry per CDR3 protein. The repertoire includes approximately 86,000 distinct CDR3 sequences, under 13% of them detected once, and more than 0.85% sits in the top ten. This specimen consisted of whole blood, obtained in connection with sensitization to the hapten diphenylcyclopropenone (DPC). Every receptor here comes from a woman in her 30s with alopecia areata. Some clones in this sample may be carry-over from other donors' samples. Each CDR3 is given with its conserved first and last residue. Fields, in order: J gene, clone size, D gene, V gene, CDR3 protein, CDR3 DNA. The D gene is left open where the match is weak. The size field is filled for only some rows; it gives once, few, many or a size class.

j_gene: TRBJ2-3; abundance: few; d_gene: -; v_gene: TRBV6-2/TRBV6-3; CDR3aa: CASGKGRLTDTQYF; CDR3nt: TGTGCCAGCGGTAAGGGACGGCTCACAGATACGCAGTATTTT
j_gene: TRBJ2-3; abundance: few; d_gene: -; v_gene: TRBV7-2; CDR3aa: CASSPSLAPTDTQYF; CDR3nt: TGTGCCAGCAGCCCCAGCCTAGCGCCCACAGATACGCAGTATTTT
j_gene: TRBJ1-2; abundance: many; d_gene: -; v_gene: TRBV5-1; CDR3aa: CASSLGWSYGYTF; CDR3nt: TGCGCCAGCAGCTTGGGGTGGTCCTATGGCTACACCTTC
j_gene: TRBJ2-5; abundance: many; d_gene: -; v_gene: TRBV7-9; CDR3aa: CASSLENGDQETQYF; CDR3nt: TGTGCCAGCAGCTTGGAAAACGGGGACCAAGAGACCCAGTACTTC
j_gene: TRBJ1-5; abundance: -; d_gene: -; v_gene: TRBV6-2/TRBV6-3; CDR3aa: CASRPTDPQPQHF; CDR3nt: TGTGCCAGCAGACCGACTGATCCTCAGCCCCAGCATTTT
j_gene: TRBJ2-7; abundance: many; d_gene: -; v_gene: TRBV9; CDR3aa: CASSPRDAYEQYF; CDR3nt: TGTGCCAGCAGCCCCCGGGACGCCTACGAGCAGTACTTC
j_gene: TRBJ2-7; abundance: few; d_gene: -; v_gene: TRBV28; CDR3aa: CASSDSSYEQYF; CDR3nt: TGTGCCAGCAGTGACTCTTCCTACGAGCAGTACTTC
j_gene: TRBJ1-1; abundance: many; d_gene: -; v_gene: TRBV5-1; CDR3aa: CASSADRLNTEAFF; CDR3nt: TGCGCCAGCAGCGCCGACAGGTTGAACACTGAAGCTTTCTTT
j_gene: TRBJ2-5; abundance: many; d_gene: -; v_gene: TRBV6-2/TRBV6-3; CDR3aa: CASSYLETQYF; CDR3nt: TGTGCCAGCAGTTACTTAGAGACCCAGTACTTC
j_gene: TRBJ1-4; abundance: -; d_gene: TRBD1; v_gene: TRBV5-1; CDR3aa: CASSQGTADEKLFF; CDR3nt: TGCGCCAGCAGTCAAGGGACAGCAGATGAAAAACTGTTTTTT
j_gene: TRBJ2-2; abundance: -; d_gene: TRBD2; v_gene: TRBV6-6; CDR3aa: CASSYSTGLAGTGELFF; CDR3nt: TGTGCCAGCAGTTACTCGACAGGACTAGCGGGCACCGGGGAGCTGTTTTTT
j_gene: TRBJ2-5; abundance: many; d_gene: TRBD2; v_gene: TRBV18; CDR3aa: CASSPRSSGAQETQYF; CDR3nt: TGTGCCAGCTCACCACGGTCTAGCGGGGCACAAGAGACCCAGTACTTC
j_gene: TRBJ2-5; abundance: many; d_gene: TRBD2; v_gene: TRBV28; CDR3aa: CASSLGRGAGQETQYF; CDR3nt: TGTGCCAGCAGTTTGGGGCGGGGGGCCGGACAAGAGACCCAGTACTTC
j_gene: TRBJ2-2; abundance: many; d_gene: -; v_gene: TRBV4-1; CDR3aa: CASSQVGPNTGELFF; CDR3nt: TGCGCCAGCAGCCAAGTGGGACCTAACACCGGGGAGCTGTTTTTT
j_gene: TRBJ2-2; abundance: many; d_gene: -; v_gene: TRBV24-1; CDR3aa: CATSDLTGSTNTGELFF; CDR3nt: TGTGCCACCAGTGATTTGACAGGGTCGACGAACACCGGGGAGCTGTTTTTT